This is a list of T cell receptor beta chains from one sample in a study. TCRdb re-derived calls from the 5' RACE reads in MiXCR, one entry per CDR3 protein. The sample lists some 40,000 distinct CDR3 sequences; roughly 22% were seen once. Sequencing was performed on Tregs sorted from a lymph node. All receptors come from a female donor with breast cancer. Both conserved end residues are part of each CDR3. Each record gives: V gene, J gene, CDR3 protein.

TRBV6-1	TRBJ2-5	CASSESGNLETQYF
TRBV7-6	TRBJ2-1	CASSFSRTRSYNEQFF
TRBV5-6	TRBJ2-5	CASSELLRGAQETQYF
TRBV15	TRBJ2-5	CATSRAPGQGVLETQYF
TRBV5-5	TRBJ2-7	CASSLSFFEEQYF
TRBV24-1	TRBJ2-1	CAASEGAATYNEQFF
TRBV27	TRBJ2-1	CAGSLTRGSYNEQFF
TRBV28	TRBJ2-7	CASSLVGFATYEQYF
TRBV20-1	TRBJ1-1	CSAREGTGGSRNTEAFF
TRBV6-1	TRBJ1-1	CASRGQGRSEAFF
TRBV7-6	TRBJ2-1	CASSFGRAAYNEQFF
TRBV5-1	TRBJ1-1	CASSPRTGDGTEAFF
TRBV27	TRBJ2-2	CASSSWAGELFF
TRBV5-1	TRBJ2-1	CASSLGTYNEQFF
TRBV7-9	TRBJ1-2	CASSSRRLVWGATNYGYTF
TRBV27	TRBJ2-1	CASSLLRGALARTSYNEQFF
TRBV7-9	TRBJ2-1	CASSPGLPPGHNNEQFF
TRBV30	TRBJ1-1	CTWSVLQGGTEAFF
TRBV7-2	TRBJ2-3	CASSLSQGTDTQYF
TRBV4-2	TRBJ2-5	CASSQHVAGVTGETQYF
TRBV7-6	TRBJ2-3	CASSSGTGTDTQYF
TRBV24-1	TRBJ2-1	CATSDLAATQFF